Presented here are 32 T cell receptor beta chains from one specimen sequenced in a study of blood T cell repertoires in COVID-19. Profiled with immunoSEQ multiplex PCR; TCRdb holds only in-frame clones, not every one. The profile covers more than 300,000 clones, with 85% to 90% appearing a single time and more than 0.95% taken by the ten largest. The sample comprised PBMCs or T cells enriched from blood (not recorded which). Receptors originate from a woman aged 18-29 years who had recovered from COVID-19.

V is TRBV11-3 and J is TRBJ2-5, with 10 bases that match TRBD2. CDR1 and CDR2 from the germline V gene are SGHNT and YENEEA. Germline trimming cut 5 bases from V and 5 bases from J; bases unmatched to any gene: 8. CDR3 length: 15 residues. The CDR3 sequence is CASSQGSTSGETQYF. The CDR3 DNA sequence: TGTGCCAGCAGCCAAGGGTCGACTAGCGGGGAGACCCAGTACTTC.

The chain combines TRBV5-1 with TRBJ1-5; weak D call: TRBD1 (5 bases). Germline values: CDR1 SGHRS, CDR2 YFSETQ. The CDR3 is 15 residues long. V lost 0 bases to trimming and J lost 2 bases, with 9 bases between them. As DNA, the CDR3 is TGCGCCAGCAGCTTGGATACAGGAGGCAATCAGCCCCAGCATTTT. Protein sequence: CASSLDTGGNQPQHF.

The V gene is TRBV19, the J gene TRBJ1-4; 8 nucleotides agree with TRBD1. V lost 6 bases to trimming and J lost 0 bases; unmatched junction nucleotides: 6. Germline lookup yields CDR1 LNHDA and CDR2 SQIVND (reference sequence). The CDR3 is made up of 16 amino acids. Here the CDR3 DNA reads TGTGCCAGTAGGAGGACAGGGCCTGCAACTAATGAAAAACTGTTTTTT. Encoded protein: CASRRTGPATNEKLFF.

The chain has TRBV7-9 and TRBJ2-2; tentatively, D is TRBD2 (6 bases). Looked up from germline, CDR1 is SEHNR and CDR2 is FQNEAQ (reference sequence). This CDR3 is built from 16 residues. V was clipped by 2 bases and J by 6 bases, with 16 bases between them. CDR3 sequence: CASSLLNGGNAGELFF. The CDR3 region has the DNA TGTGCCAGCAGCTTATTGAACGGGGGTAACGCCGGGGAGCTGTTTTTT.

This clone came up once. V usage is TRBV5-1 and J usage is TRBJ1-2; 8 nucleotides match TRBD1. The germline gives CDR1 SGHRS, CDR2 YFSETQ. The ends lost 0 bases at V and 4 bases at J; junction bases unmatched: 11. CDR3 length: 17 amino acids. The DNA of the CDR3 is TGCGCCAGCAGCTTGGAGGGACAGGTGACACGAGGCTATGGCTACACCTTC. This sequence encodes CASSLEGQVTRGYGYTF.

The chain has TRBV19 and TRBJ1-5; D uncertain. Germline V gene lookup returns CDR1 LNHDA and CDR2 SQIVND (reference sequence). V was pared by 5 bases and J by 6 bases, with 26 bases between. The CDR3 length is 18 residues. The DNA for the CDR3 is TGTGCCAGTAGTCCAGGCGCGAGGGAGATTGATGTTACTCAGCCCCAGCATTTT. It encodes CASSPGAREIDVTQPQHF.

The genes are TRBV2 and TRBJ2-7; no clear D. This CDR3 is built from 14 residues. Germline loops: CDR1 SNHLY, CDR2 FYNNEI. V was shortened by 7 bases and J by 2 bases, with 15 bases between the two germline ends. The CDR3 is CASTTSKPPYEQYF. The CDR3 coding sequence is TGTGCCAGCACCACCTCCAAGCCTCCCTACGAGCAGTACTTC.

In its sample, this clone was seen a few times. The genes are TRBV6-5 and TRBJ1-5, with D unresolved. This CDR3 is built from 13 residues. With 5 bases removed from V and 6 bases from J, the gap between germline ends came to 11 bases. Germline CDR1 reads MNHEY; CDR2 reads SVGAGI. The CDR3 is CASSMENGQPQHF. CDR3 in DNA: TGTGCCAGCAGTATGGAGAACGGTCAGCCCCAGCATTTT.

The rearrangement uses TRBV11-2 and TRBJ1-1, with D tentatively TRBD1 (5 bases). The CDR3 has 16 residues. Germline V gives CDR1 SGHAT, CDR2 FQNNGV. The V and J ends lost 5 bases and 3 bases respectively, with 19 bases between them. CDR3 DNA: TGTGCCAGCAGCACTTCCCGGGGGAGGAGACACACTGAAGCTTTCTTT. Amino acid sequence: CASSTSRGRRHTEAFF.

V is TRBV5-6 and J is TRBJ1-2, with no clear D. This CDR3 contains 16 residues. Trimming shortened V by 0 bases and J by 0 bases, and 12 bases separated the two germline ends. CDR1 and CDR2 (germline): SGHDT, YYEEEE. The CDR3 reads CASSLAHTFANYGYTF. DNA for the CDR3: TGTGCCAGCAGCTTGGCTCATACTTTCGCTAACTATGGCTACACCTTC. Full variable domain (remainder filled in from reference TRBV5-6 and TRBJ1-2): DAGVTQSPTHLIKTRGQQVTLRCSPKSGHDTVSWYQQALGQGPQFIFQYYEEEERQRGNFPDRFSGHQFPNYSSELNVNALLLGDSALYLCASSLAHTFANYGYTFGSGTRLTVV.

This CDR3 reads CATSRDTQYF. The CDR3 DNA reads TGTGCCACCTCCCGGGATACGCAGTATTTT. The chain combines TRBV27 with TRBJ2-3; D is unresolved. This CDR3 comprises 10 residues. Trimming left V 10 bases short and J 6 bases short, with 8 bases between. Germline values: CDR1 MNHEY, CDR2 SMNVEV (reference sequence).

This chain uses TRBV21-1 with TRBJ1-5; the D call TRBD1 from the table was never checked on the DNA. TRBV21-1 is tagged as a pseudogene. There are 14 residues in the CDR3. The chain's CDR3 is CASSKDRVVQPQHF. The CDR3 DNA follows: TGTGCCAGCAGCAAAGACAGGGTTGTTCAGCCCCAGCATTTT.

The chain employs TRBV9 and TRBJ2-3, with unresolved D. The CDR3 length is 13 residues. Germline V lookup: CDR1 SGDLS, CDR2 YYNGEE. V lost 1 base to trimming and J lost 6 bases, with 9 bases between them. In nucleotides, the CDR3 is TGTGCCAGCAGCGTAACACCCGTCGATACGCAGTATTTT. Translated, it gives CASSVTPVDTQYF. Full variable domain (outside the CDR3, taken from reference TRBV9 and TRBJ2-3): DSGVTQTPKHLITATGQRVTLRCSPRSGDLSVYWYQQSLDQGLQFLIQYYNGEERAKGNILERFSAQQFPDLHSELNLSSLELGDSALYFCASSVTPVDTQYFGPGTRLTVL.

V and J are TRBV11-1 and TRBJ1-1; D not resolved. The V gene lost 1 base and the J gene lost 8 bases, with 11 bases spanning the gap. The CDR3 loop spans 13 amino acids. In germline, CDR1 is SGHAT, CDR2 FQDESV (reference sequence). The CDR3 is CASSLGATSEAFF. In nucleotides, the CDR3 is TGTGCCAGCAGCTTAGGGGCCACTAGCGAAGCTTTCTTT.

The chain couples TRBV29-1 to TRBJ2-5; 9 nucleotides line up with TRBD1. V was clipped by 2 bases and J by 5 bases; unmatched bases: 6. There are 14 residues in the CDR3. Per the germline V gene, CDR1 is SQVTM and CDR2 is ANQGSEA. CDR3 DNA: TGCAGCGTTGAAACAGGGGGCTCCGGGGAGACCCAGTACTTC. It codes for CSVETGGSGETQYF.

The V gene is TRBV18, the J gene TRBJ1-2; D unresolved. With 4 bases removed from V and 4 bases from J, the gap between germline ends came to 7 bases. This CDR3 is built from 12 residues. Germline CDR1 and CDR2: KGHSH and LQKENI. CDR3 DNA: TGTGCCAGCTCACTCGAGTCCTATGGCTACACCTTC. Protein sequence: CASSLESYGYTF.

This sequence joins TRBV7-8 and TRBJ2-7; 9 bases line up with TRBD1. Losses at the gene ends were 5 bases for V and 2 bases for J; bases not matched to a gene: 7. CDR1 and CDR2 (germline): SGHVS, FQNEAQ. The CDR3 is made up of 15 amino acids. As DNA, the CDR3 is TGTGCCAGCAGCCTTCGACAGGGGGTGGCCTACGAGCAGTACTTC. Amino acids: CASSLRQGVAYEQYF.

This sequence joins TRBV9 and TRBJ2-2; 7 nucleotides line up with TRBD1. The CDR3 totals 17 residues. Germline loops: CDR1 SGDLS, CDR2 YYNGEE. With 0 bases clipped from V and 2 bases from J, the junction kept 7 bases outside the gene matches. The CDR3 bases are TGTGCCAGCAGCGTAGGTCGTAACAGGGGAAACACCGGGGAGCTGTTTTTT. It translates to CASSVGRNRGNTGELFF.

This rearrangement joins TRBV3-1 (or the pseudogene TRBV3-2) to TRBJ1-2; possible D gene TRBD1, 5 bases. CDR3 size: 14 residues. Per the germline V gene, CDR1 is LGHDT and CDR2 is YNNKEL (reference sequence). V lost 4 bases, J lost 6 bases, and 15 bases lay in between. In DNA form, the CDR3 reads TGTGCCAGCAGCCCGTGGAAGGGGATGGATGGCTACACCTTC. It translates to CASSPWKGMDGYTF.

V and J are TRBV30 and TRBJ2-7; 10 bases agree with TRBD1. This CDR3 is 13 amino acids long. The V segment lost 5 bases and the J segment 5 bases; nucleotides outside the gene matches: 6. CDR1 GTSNPN and CDR2 SVGIG come from the germline V gene (reference sequence). The CDR3 loop is CAWERDRGHEQYF. In DNA form, the CDR3 reads TGTGCCTGGGAAAGGGACAGGGGCCACGAGCAGTACTTC.

As for this clone: Other DNA sequences in this sample translate to the same CDR3. J is TRBJ1-1 and V is TRBV7-3, with 8 bases identical to TRBD1. Trimming cost V 3 bases and J 1 base; bases outside gene matches: 1. Per germline, CDR1 SGHTA and CDR2 FQGTGA. There are 14 residues in the CDR3. The DNA of the CDR3 is TGTGCCAGCAGCTTGACAGGGGAGAACACTGAAGCTTTCTTT. Its translation is CASSLTGENTEAFF. Full variable domain (remainder filled in from reference TRBV7-3 and TRBJ1-1): GAGVSQTPSNKVTEKGKYVELRCDPISGHTALYWYRQSLGQGPEFLIYFQGTGAADDSGLPNDRFFAVRPEGSVSTLKIQRTERGDSAVYLCASSLTGENTEAFFGQGTRLTVV.

This chain joins TRBV6-5 and TRBJ1-2; possibly TRBD1 for D (5 bases). Trimming removed 2 bases at V and 4 bases at J, with 8 bases between. The CDR3 spans 13 residues. CDR1 is MNHEY, CDR2 SVGAGI, per germline. CDR3 sequence: CASSYRGGYGYTF. The CDR3 bases are TGTGCCAGCAGTTACAGGGGAGGCTATGGCTACACCTTC.

The chain uses TRBV7-3 and TRBJ1-2; TRBD1 matches at 9 bases. The CDR3 loop spans 13 amino acids. Germline V gene data show CDR1 as SGHTA and CDR2 as FQGTGA. Trimming at V came to 4 bases and at J to 6 bases, leaving 3 bases not matched to a gene. The CDR3 DNA sequence: TGTGCCAGCAGCTCAGACAGGGGGAATGGCTACACCTTC. Translating gives CASSSDRGNGYTF.

The chain couples TRBV29-1 to TRBJ2-7; tentatively, D is TRBD1 (5 bases). In germline, CDR1 is SQVTM, CDR2 ANQGSEA. The CDR3 is 13 amino acids. The V and J ends lost 4 bases and 2 bases respectively, with 12 bases between them. The CDR3 region has the DNA TGCAGCGTTGGGGCGACAGAAACCTACGAGCAGTACTTC. It specifies CSVGATETYEQYF.

This chain connects TRBV7-3 to TRBJ2-4; 7 bases align to TRBD1. There are 11 residues in the CDR3. Trimming removed 5 bases from V and 8 bases from J; junction bases left unmatched: 0. In germline, CDR1 is SGHTA, CDR2 FQGTGA. The CDR3: CASSQGDIQYF. The CDR3, as DNA: TGTGCCAGCAGCCAGGGGGACATTCAGTACTTC.

The chain uses TRBV20-1 and TRBJ1-5; the match to TRBD1 covers 8 bases. The CDR3 length is 11 residues. CDR1 is DFQATT, CDR2 SNEGSKA, per germline (reference sequence). Trimming removed 3 bases from V and 10 bases from J; junction bases left unmatched: 2. CDR3 residues: CSASDRGPQHF. In DNA form, the CDR3 reads TGCAGTGCTAGTGACAGGGGCCCCCAGCATTTT.

This clone was seen more than once but under ten times. The chain links TRBV18 to TRBJ1-2, with D maybe TRBD1 (5 bases). Looked up from germline, CDR1 is KGHSH and CDR2 is LQKENI. Deletions cut 3 bases from V and 6 bases from J, with 17 bases between. The CDR3 spans 15 residues. The CDR3 sequence is CASSPAPTAVDGYTF. The DNA of the CDR3 is TGTGCCAGCTCACCCGCTCCGACAGCCGTCGATGGCTACACCTTC. Using reference TRBV18 and TRBJ1-2 for the parts outside the CDR3, the full variable domain is NAGVMQNPRHLVRRRGQEARLRCSPMKGHSHVYWYRQLPEEGLKFMVYLQKENIIDESGMPKERFSAEFPKEGPSILRIQQVVRGDSAAYFCASSPAPTAVDGYTFGSGTRLTVV.

The rearrangement uses TRBV5-1 and TRBJ1-1; weak D call: TRBD1 (5 bases). Germline V gene sequence: CDR1 SGHRS, CDR2 YFSETQ. The CDR3 is 19 residues long. Trimming shortened V by 4 bases and J by 0 bases, and 25 bases separated the two germline ends. The CDR3 loop is CASSPAPDTIPVMNTEAFF. In DNA, the CDR3 is TGCGCCAGCAGCCCCGCCCCGGACACCATTCCGGTTATGAACACTGAAGCTTTCTTT.

The gene calls are TRBV18 and TRBJ1-1; D is uncertain. This CDR3 contains 15 residues. CDR1 KGHSH and CDR2 LQKENI come from the germline V gene. Trimming removed 2 bases at V and 0 bases at J, with 10 bases between. This CDR3 is CASSPSGLMNTEAFF. The CDR3 coding sequence is TGTGCCAGCTCACCAAGTGGACTAATGAACACTGAAGCTTTCTTT.

In this sample, this clone turned up a few times. V usage is TRBV4-2 and J usage is TRBJ1-3; possible D gene TRBD1, 5 bases. Germline CDR1 reads LGHNA; CDR2 reads YNFKEQ. V lost 0 bases and J 3 bases, leaving 9 bases between the germline ends. The CDR3 runs 15 residues. For the CDR3, the DNA is TGTGCCAGCAGCCAAGATGAAGGGGTTGGAAACACCATATATTTT. Its translation: CASSQDEGVGNTIYF.

This rearrangement joins TRBV29-1 to TRBJ1-4; D call uncertain. The CDR3 runs to 13 residues. Germline-derived CDR1 and CDR2 are SQVTM and ANQGSEA. Between the trimmed V and J ends, which lost 4 bases and 5 bases, there was a span of 11 bases. The CDR3 is CSVVGAANEKLFF. The CDR3 nucleotides read TGCAGCGTTGTCGGTGCAGCGAATGAAAAACTGTTTTTT. The full variable domain, completed using reference TRBV29-1 and TRBJ1-4, is SAVISQKPSRDICQRGTSLTIQCQVDSQVTMMFWYRQQPGQSLTLIATANQGSEATYESGFVIDKFPISRPNLTFSTLTVSNMSPEDSSIYLCSVVGAANEKLFFGSGTQLSVL.

This sequence joins TRBV4-3 and TRBJ1-2; the D gene is possibly TRBD1 (5 bases). The CDR3 extends over 14 amino acids. Trimming removed 1 base from V and 6 bases from J, with 12 bases in between. Germline V gene sequence: CDR1 LGHNA, CDR2 YSLEER. The CDR3 DNA sequence: TGCGCCAGCAGCCAAGTAGGGGATACAGATGGCTACACCTTC. Its protein product is CASSQVGDTDGYTF.